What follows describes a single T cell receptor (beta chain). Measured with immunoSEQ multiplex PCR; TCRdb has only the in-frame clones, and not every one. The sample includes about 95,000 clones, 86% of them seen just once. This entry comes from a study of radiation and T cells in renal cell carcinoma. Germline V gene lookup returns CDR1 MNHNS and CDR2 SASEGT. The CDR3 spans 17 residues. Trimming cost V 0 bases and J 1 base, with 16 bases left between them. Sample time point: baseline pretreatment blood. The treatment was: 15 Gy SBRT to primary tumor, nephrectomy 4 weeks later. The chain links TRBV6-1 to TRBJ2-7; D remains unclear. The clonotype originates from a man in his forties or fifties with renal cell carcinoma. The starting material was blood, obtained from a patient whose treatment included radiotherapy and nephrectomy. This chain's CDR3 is CASSEAPSGLHSYEQYF. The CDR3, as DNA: TGTGCCAGCAGTGAAGCCCCCTCTGGATTACATTCCTACGAGCAGTACTTC.